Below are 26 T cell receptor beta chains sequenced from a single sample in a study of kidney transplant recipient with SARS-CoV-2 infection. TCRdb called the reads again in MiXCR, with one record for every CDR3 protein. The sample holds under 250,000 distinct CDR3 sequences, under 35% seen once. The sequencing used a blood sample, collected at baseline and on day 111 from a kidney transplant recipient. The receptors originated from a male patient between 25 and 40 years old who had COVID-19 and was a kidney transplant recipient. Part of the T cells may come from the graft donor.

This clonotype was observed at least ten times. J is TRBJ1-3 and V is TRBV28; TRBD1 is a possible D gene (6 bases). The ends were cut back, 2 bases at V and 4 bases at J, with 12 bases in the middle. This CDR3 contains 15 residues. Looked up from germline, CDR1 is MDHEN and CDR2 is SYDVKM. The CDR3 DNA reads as TGTGCCAGCAGTTTACTCGGGACAACGGGAAACACCATATATTTT. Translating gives CASSLLGTTGNTIYF.

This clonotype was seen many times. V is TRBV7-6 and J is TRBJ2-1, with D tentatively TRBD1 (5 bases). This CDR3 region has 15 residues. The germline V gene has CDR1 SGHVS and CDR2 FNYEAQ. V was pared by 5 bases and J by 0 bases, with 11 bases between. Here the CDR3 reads CASSPRRGSYNEQFF. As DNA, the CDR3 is TGTGCCAGCAGCCCCCGTAGGGGCTCCTACAATGAGCAGTTCTTC.

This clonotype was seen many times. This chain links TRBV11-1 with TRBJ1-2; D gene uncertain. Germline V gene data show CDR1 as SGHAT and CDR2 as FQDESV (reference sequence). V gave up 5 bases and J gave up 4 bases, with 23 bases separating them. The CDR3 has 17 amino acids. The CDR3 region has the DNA TGTGCCAGCAGCCCTTTCCGTAAGGCTGGAAAGACCTATGGCTACACCTTC. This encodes CASSPFRKAGKTYGYTF. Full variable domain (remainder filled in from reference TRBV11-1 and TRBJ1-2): EAEVAQSPRYKITEKSQAVAFWCDPISGHATLYWYRQILGQGPELLVQFQDESVVDDSQLPKDRFSAERLKGVDSTLKIQPAELGDSAMYLCASSPFRKAGKTYGYTFGSGTRLTVV.

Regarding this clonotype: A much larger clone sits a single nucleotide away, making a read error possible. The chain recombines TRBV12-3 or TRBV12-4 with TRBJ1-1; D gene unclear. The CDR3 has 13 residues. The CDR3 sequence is CAGRKIGLPEAFF. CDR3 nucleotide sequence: TGTGCCGGCAGGAAGATTGGTCTCCCTGAAGCTTTCTTT.

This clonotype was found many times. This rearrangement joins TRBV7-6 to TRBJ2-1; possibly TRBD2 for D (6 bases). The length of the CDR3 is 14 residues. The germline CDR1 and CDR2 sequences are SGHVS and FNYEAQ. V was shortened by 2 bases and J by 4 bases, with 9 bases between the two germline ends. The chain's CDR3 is CASSLTSWYNEQFF. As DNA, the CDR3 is TGTGCCAGCAGCTTAACTAGCTGGTACAATGAGCAGTTCTTC.

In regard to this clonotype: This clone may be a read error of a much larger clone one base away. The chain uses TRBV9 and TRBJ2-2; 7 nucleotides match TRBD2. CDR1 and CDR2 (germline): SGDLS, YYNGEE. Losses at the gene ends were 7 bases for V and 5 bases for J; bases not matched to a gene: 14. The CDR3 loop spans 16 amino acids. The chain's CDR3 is CASGPRGGLGTGELFF. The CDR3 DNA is TGTGCCAGCGGCCCCCGGGGAGGGTTGGGAACCGGGGAGCTGTTTTTT.

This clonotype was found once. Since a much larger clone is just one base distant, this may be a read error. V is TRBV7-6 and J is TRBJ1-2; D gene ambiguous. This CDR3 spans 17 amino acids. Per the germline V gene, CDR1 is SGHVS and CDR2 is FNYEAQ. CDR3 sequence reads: CASSWHDESRKTYGHTF. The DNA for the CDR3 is TGTGCCAGCAGCTGGCATGATGAATCTCGAAAGACCTATGGCCACACCTTC.

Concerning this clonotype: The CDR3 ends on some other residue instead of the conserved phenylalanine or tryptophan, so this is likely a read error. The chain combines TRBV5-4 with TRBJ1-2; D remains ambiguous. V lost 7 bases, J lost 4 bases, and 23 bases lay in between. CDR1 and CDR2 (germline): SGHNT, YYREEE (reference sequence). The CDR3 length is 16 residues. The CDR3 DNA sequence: TGTGCCAGCGTGTGCTGCGTACCAGGAAAGACCTATGGCTACACCTTA. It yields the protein CASVCCVPGKTYGYTL.

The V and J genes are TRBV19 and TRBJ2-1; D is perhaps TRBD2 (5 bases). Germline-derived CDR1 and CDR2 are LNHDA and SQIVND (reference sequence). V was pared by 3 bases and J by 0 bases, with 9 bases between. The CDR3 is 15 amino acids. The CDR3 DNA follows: TGTGCCAGTAGTATGGTAGCGAACTCCTACAATGAGCAGTTCTTC. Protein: CASSMVANSYNEQFF.

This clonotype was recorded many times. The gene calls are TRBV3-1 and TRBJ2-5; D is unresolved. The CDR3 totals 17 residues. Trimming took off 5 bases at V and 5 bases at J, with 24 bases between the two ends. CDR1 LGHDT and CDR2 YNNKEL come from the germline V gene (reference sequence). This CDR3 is CASSAPIPISFSETQYF. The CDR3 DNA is TGTGCCAGCAGCGCGCCCATTCCCATTTCTTTCTCTGAGACCCAGTACTTC.

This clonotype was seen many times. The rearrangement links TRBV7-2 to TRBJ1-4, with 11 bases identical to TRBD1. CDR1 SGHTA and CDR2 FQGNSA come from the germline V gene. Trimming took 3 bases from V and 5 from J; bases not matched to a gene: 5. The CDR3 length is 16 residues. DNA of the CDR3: TGTGCCAGCAGCTTGATGGGACAGGGGGGAAATGAAAAACTGTTTTTT. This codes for CASSLMGQGGNEKLFF.

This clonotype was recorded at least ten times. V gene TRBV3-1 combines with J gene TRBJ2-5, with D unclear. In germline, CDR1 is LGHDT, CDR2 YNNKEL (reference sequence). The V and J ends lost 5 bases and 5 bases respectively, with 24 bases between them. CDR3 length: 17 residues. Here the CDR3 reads CASSVCNPISFSETQYF. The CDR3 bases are TGTGCCAGCAGCGTGTGCAATCCCATTTCTTTCTCTGAGACCCAGTACTTC.

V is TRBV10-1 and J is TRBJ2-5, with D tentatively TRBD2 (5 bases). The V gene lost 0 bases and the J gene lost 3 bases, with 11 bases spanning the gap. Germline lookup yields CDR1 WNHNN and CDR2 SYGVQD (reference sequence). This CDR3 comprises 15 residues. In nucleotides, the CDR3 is TGCGCCAGCAGTGAGTCAGAGGGTGGTAAAGAGACCCAGTACTTC. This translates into CASSESEGGKETQYF.

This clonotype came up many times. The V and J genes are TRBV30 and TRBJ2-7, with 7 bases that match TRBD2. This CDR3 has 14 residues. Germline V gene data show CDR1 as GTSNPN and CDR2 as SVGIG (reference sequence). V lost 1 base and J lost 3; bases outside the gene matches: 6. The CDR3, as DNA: TGTGCCTGGAGTGGGGTAGCGGGTCTCTACGAGCAGTACTTC. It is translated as CAWSGVAGLYEQYF.

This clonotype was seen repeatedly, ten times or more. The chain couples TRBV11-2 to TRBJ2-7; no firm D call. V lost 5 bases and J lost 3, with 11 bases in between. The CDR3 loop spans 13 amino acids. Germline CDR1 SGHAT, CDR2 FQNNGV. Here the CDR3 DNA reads TGTGCCAGCAGCCGCGCTCAAAGCTACGAGCAGTACGTC. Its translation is CASSRAQSYEQYV.

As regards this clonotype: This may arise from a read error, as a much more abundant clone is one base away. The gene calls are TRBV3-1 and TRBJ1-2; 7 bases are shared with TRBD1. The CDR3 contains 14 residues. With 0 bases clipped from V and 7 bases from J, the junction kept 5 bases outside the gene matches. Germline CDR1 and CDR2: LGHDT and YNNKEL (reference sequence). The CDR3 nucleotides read TGTGCCAGCAGCCAAGATGCAGGGGGTGGTGGCTACACCTTC. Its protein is CASSQDAGGGGYTF.

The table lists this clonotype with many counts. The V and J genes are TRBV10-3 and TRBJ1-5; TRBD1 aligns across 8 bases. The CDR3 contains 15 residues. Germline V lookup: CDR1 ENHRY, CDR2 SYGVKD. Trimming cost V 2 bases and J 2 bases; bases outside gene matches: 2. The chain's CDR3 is CAISETGGGNQPQHF. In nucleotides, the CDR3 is TGTGCCATCAGTGAGACAGGGGGAGGCAATCAGCCCCAGCATTTT.

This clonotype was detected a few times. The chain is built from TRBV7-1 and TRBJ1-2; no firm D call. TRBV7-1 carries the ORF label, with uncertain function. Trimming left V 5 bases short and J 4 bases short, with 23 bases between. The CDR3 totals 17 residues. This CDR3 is CASSHPYHEGKTYGYTF. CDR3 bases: TGTGCCAGCAGCCACCCATATCACGAGGGAAAGACCTATGGCTACACCTTC.

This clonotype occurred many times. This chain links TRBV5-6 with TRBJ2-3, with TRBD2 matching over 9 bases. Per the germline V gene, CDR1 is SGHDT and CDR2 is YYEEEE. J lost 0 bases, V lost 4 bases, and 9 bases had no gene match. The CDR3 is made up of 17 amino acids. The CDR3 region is CASSDPTSGFSTDTQYF. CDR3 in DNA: TGTGCCAGCAGCGATCCCACTAGCGGGTTTAGCACAGATACGCAGTATTTT.

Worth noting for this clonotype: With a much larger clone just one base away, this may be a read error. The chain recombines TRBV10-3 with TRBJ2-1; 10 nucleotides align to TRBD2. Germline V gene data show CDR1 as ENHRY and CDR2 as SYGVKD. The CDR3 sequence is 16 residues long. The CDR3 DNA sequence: TGTGCCATCGGTGAGTCGCTAGCGGGAGCACACAATGAGCAGTTCTTC. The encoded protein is CAIGESLAGAHNEQFF.

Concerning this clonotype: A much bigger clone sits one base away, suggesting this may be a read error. The chain's CDR3 is CAGSSGTVTEAFF. CDR3 DNA sequence: TGTGCCGGCAGCTCCGGGACAGTCACTGAAGCTTTCTTT. The J gene is TRBJ1-1, the V gene TRBV7-6; 7 bases are shared with TRBD1. The length of the CDR3 is 13 residues. Germline V gives CDR1 SGHVS, CDR2 FNYEAQ.

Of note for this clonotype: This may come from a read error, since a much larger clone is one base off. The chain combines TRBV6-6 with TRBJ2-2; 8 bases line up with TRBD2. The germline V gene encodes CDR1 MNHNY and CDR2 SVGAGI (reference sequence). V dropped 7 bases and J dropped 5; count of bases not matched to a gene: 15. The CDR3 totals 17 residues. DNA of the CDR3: TGTGCCAGCAACTCCCGGGGGGGCCCCTTAATTACCGGGGAGCTGTTTTTT. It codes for CASNSRGGPLITGELFF.

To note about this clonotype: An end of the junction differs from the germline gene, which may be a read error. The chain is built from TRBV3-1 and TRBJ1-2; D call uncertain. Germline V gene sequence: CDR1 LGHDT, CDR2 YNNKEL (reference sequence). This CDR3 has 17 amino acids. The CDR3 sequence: CAGSKGVILRKTYGYTF. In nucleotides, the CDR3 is TGTGCCGGCAGCAAGGGCGTCATCCTTCGAAAGACCTATGGCTACACCTTC.

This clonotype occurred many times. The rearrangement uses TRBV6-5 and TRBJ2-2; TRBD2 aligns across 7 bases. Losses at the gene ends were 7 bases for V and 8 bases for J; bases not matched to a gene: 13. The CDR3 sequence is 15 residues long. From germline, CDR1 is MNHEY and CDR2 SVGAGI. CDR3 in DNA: TGTGCCAGCAATTTAGGCGGGAGCAGAGGGGGGGAGCTGTTTTTT. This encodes CASNLGGSRGGELFF.

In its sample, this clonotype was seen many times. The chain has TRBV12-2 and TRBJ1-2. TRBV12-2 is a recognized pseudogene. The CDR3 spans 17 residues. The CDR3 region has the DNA TGTGCAAGTCGCGTTCGAAAGACTCCACGAAAGACCTATGGCTACACCTTC. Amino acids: CASRVRKTPRKTYGYTF.

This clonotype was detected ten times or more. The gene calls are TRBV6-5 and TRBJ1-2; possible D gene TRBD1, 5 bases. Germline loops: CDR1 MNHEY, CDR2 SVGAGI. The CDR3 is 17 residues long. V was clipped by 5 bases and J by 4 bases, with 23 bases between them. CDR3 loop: CASSAKGECRKTYGYTF. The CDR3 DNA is TGTGCCAGCAGTGCAAAAGGGGAATGTAGAAAGACCTATGGCTACACCTTC.